The table lists the clone carrying this T cell receptor (beta chain) with many counts. Antigen: not known. Patients having uncontrolled infection, another autoimmune disease, pregnancy or lactation were not included. Diagnosis rested on symptoms, serum thyroxine and TRAb, thyroid ultrasound, and orbital computed tomography. Source material for PBMCs was over 8 ml fresh peripheral blood. The CDR3 has 15 amino acids. Trimming pared 0 bases from V and 4 bases from J, leaving 13 bases between. Germline V gene lookup returns CDR1 SGDLS and CDR2 YYNGEE. The source of the sample is a study of T cells in Graves' hyperthyroidism and ophthalmopathy. The source material, RNA transcripts, was used to amplify TCR beta CDR3 regions. The HTBI set primed first-round TCR CDR3 RT-PCR. Via MiXCR, TCRdb re-called the multiplex PCR reads, giving one row per CDR3 protein. The data hold about 250,000 distinct CDR3 sequences, with around 22% observed a single time.

Study findings and constraints: The majority of expanded thyroid clonotypes above 0.001 also appeared in blood.

The chain joins TRBV9 to TRBJ2-5, with D perhaps TRBD2 (6 bases). Sequences were obtained from blood. The TCR sequence derives from a man aged 25-45 years with Graves' ophthalmopathy. CDR3 bases: TGTGCCAGCAGCGTAGGTGGAGGGATTGGAGAGACCCAGTACTTC. This encodes CASSVGGGIGETQYF.